This T cell receptor (delta chain) appears in the sequencing data of a study of human gamma delta and Vdelta1 T cells (dated by TCRdb to the late 2010s). With regard to the full study: Delta One T cells, Vd1+ gamma-delta T cells, were investigated in the study as cytotoxic effectors against acute myeloid leukemia.

Trimming removed 5 bases from V and 4 bases from J; the gene matches leave 28 bases unexplained. CDR1 is given as TSWWSYY and CDR2 as QGS, both from the germline V gene. Measured from the cysteine to the phenylalanine, the CDR3 is 21 residues long. Left in the record is the CDR3 DNA by itself, 63 bases read in frame from the first base. The library relied on PCR. The instrument was an Illumina MiSeq. In TCRdb, clones were called once more from the public reads by CATT, and rows of identical DNA were later combined. In all, the sample holds some 13,000 delta-chain clones, and almost 50% of those were seen once. Roughly 1.6% of the sample is in the top ten clones. General findings and caveats noted by the study authors: According to the report, Delta One T cells were polyclonal and showed broad cytotoxic targeting of acute myeloid leukemia.

This clone has a handful of counts. The clone's antigen remains unknown. Base qualities are missing; no much larger clone stands one base away. This sequence originates from a human donor in good health. The sequence links TRDV1 to TRDJ1, with 7 middle bases fitting TRDD2. Source material: Vdelta1 gamma-delta T cells from blood grown in culture (DOT cells). This specimen's cell subset or site label, interpreted: Delta One T cells, in vitro expanded/differentiated Vd1+ gamma-delta T cells. The CDR3 region has the sequence CALGNSYVRPTPRETNDKLIF. In nucleotide form, the sequence is TGTGCTCTTGGGAATTCCTACGTTCGACCCACCCCTAGAGAGACAAACGATAAACTCATCTTT.